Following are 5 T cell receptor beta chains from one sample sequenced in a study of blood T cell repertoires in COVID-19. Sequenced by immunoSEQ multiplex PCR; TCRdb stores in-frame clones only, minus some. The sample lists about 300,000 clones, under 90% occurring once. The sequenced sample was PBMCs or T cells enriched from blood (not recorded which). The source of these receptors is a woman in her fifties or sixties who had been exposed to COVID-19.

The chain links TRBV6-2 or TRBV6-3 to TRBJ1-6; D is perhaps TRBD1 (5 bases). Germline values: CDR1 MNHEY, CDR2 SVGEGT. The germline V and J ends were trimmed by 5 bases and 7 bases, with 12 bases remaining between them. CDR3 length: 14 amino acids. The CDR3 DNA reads TGTGCCAGCAGTCTACCGGGGGGAAATTCACCCCTCCACTTT. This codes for CASSLPGGNSPLHF.

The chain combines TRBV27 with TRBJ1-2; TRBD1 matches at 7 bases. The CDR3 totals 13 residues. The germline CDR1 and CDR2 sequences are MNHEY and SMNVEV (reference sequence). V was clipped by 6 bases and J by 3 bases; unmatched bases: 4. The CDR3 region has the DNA TGTGCCAGCAGCCTTACAGGGGACTATGGCTACACCTTC. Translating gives CASSLTGDYGYTF.

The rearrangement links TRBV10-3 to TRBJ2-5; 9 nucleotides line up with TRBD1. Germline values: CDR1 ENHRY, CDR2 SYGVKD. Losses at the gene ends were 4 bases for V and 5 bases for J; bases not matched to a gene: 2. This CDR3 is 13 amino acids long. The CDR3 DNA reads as TGTGCCATCAGTGCAGACAGGGGGGAGACCCAGTACTTC. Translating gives CAISADRGETQYF.

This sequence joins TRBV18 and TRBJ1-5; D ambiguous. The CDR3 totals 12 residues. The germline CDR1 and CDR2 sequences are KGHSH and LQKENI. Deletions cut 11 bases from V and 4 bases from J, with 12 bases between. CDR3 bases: TGTGCCGCGAGGTCGGAGAATCAGCCCCAGCATTTT. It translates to CAARSENQPQHF.

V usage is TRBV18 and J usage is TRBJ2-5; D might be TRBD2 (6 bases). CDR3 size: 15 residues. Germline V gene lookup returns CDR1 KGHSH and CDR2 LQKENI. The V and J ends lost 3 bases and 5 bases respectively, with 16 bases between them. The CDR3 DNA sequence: TGTGCCAGCTCACCGGGGGGAACCTCCAGGGAGACCCAGTACTTC. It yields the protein CASSPGGTSRETQYF.